The 6 T cell receptor beta chains listed next were all sequenced from one sample in a study of blood T cell repertoires in COVID-19. Assay used: immunoSEQ multiplex PCR; TCRdb lists only in-frame clones, some missing. The repertoire holds roughly 180,000 clones, with roughly 85% as singletons. The source material was PBMCs or T cells enriched from blood (not recorded which). The source of these receptors is a woman between 50 and 59 years old who had recovered from COVID-19.

The chain is built from TRBV4-1 and TRBJ2-6, with 9 bases lining up with TRBD1. The CDR3 has 17 residues. The J segment lost 12 bases and the V segment lost 3 bases, leaving 15 bases of the junction unmatched. Germline values: CDR1 MGHRA, CDR2 YSYEKL. The CDR3: CASSQSRDRDYRPVLTF. Here the CDR3 DNA reads TGCGCCAGCAGCCAGTCCCGGGACAGGGATTATAGGCCCGTCCTGACTTTC.

The chain carries TRBV11-2 and TRBJ2-3, with 9 bases matching TRBD2. This CDR3 is built from 15 residues. Germline V gene lookup returns CDR1 SGHAT and CDR2 FQNNGV. The V gene end was trimmed by 3 bases and the J gene end by 6 bases; junction bases not matched to a gene: 7. Here the CDR3 reads CASSFRPAGGDTQYF. CDR3 sequence (DNA): TGTGCCAGCAGCTTTCGACCGGCGGGGGGGGATACGCAGTATTTT.

This chain joins TRBV2 and TRBJ2-3; 9 nucleotides match TRBD2. V was clipped by 8 bases and J by 0 bases; unmatched bases: 9. Per germline, CDR1 SNHLY and CDR2 FYNNEI. The CDR3 has 16 amino acids. DNA for the CDR3: TGTGCCAGCCACCCCCTAGCGGGGAAGAGCACAGATACGCAGTATTTT. It specifies CASHPLAGKSTDTQYF.

As for this clone: The junction departs from the called germline gene at one end, perhaps through a read error. The chain employs TRBV28 and TRBJ1-1; 9 nucleotides line up with TRBD1. The V gene's germline CDR1 is MDHEN and CDR2 SYDVKM. The CDR3 covers 17 residues. The chain's CDR3 is CASGFPQGAITNTEAFF. The CDR3 DNA reads TGTGCCAGCGGTTTTCCACAGGGGGCGATAACGAACACTGAAGCTTTCTTT.

This chain uses TRBV6-5 with TRBJ2-7; TRBD1 matches at 10 bases. The CDR3 is 15 amino acids. Unmatched junction bases numbered 9, after V lost 6 bases and J lost 4 bases. From germline, CDR1 is MNHEY and CDR2 SVGAGI. The CDR3 reads CASSSRDRGIYEQYV. The CDR3 DNA reads as TGTGCCAGCAGCTCCAGGGACAGGGGCATTTACGAGCAGTACGTC.

This clone was detected only a few times. The chain couples TRBV28 to TRBJ2-5; 8 bases fit TRBD1. V lost 5 bases and J lost 5; bases outside the gene matches: 7. The germline V gene encodes CDR1 MDHEN and CDR2 SYDVKM. The CDR3 is 14 residues long. The CDR3 DNA is TGTGCCAGCAGTCGAAGACAGGGGCCGGAGACCCAGTACTTC. This encodes CASSRRQGPETQYF.